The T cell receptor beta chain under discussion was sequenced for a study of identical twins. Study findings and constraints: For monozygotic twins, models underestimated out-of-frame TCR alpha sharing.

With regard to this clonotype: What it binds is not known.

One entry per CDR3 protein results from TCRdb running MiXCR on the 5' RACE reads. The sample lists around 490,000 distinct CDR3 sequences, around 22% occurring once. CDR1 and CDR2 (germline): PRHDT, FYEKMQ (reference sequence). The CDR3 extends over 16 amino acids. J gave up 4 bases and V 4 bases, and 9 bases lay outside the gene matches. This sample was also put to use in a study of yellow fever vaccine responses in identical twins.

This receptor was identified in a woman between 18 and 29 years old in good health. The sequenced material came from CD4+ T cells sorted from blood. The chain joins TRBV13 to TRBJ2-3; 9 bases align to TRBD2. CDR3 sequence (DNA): TGTGCCAGCAGCTGGAGCGGGGGGACCTTTGCAGATACGCAGTATTTT. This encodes CASSWSGGTFADTQYF.